This is a list of T cell receptor beta chains from one sample in a study of CD8+CD57+ T cells in acquired aplastic anemia. TCRdb passed the reads through MiXCR, listing each CDR3 protein once. The data contain about 21,000 distinct CDR3 sequences, about two fifths of them singletons. The sequencing sample was made of CD8+CD57+ T cells sorted from PBMCs. These receptor sequences come from a human donor with aplastic anemia. CDR3s include the opening cysteine and the closing phenylalanine or tryptophan. D genes are given only for firm matches. A clone size is listed for some rows: how often the clone was seen (once, few, many), or a class if it is expanded.

v_gene	d_gene	abundance	j_gene	CDR3nt	CDR3aa
TRBV7-9	-	-	TRBJ2-7	TGTGCCAGCAGCTCAGAGGGGGGGTACGAGCAGTACTTC	CASSSEGGYEQYF
TRBV7-4	TRBD2	-	TRBJ2-5	TGTGCCAGCAGCGAACGGGAGGGGAAAGAGACCCAGTACTTC	CASSEREGKETQYF
TRBV5-5	-	-	TRBJ2-7	TGTGCCAGCAGCTTAGAGGTGGCCCCCGGCGAGCAGTACTTC	CASSLEVAPGEQYF
TRBV7-6	TRBD2	-	TRBJ2-2	TGTGCCAGCAGCTCGCGGGGGGGCCTGGGCGGGGAGCTGTTTTTT	CASSSRGGLGGELFF
TRBV7-2	TRBD2	few	TRBJ2-7	TGTGCCAGCAGCCGGGGACTAGCGGGTTTTTCCACCGAGCAGTACTTC	CASSRGLAGFSTEQYF
TRBV11-3	-	once	TRBJ2-5	TGTGCCAGCACCCTCGGGGACGGAGAGACCCAGTACTTC	CASTLGDGETQYF
TRBV7-2	-	-	TRBJ1-5	TGTGCCAGCAGCTTAGTCGAAAATCAGCCCCAGCATTTT	CASSLVENQPQHF
TRBV30	-	-	TRBJ2-6	TGTGCCTACGACCCCTCTGGGGCCAACGTCCTGACTTTC	CAYDPSGANVLTF
TRBV2	-	few	TRBJ2-7	TGTGCCAGCAGAAGGCAGGACGAGCAGTACTTC	CASRRQDEQYF
TRBV20-1	-	few	TRBJ2-3	TGCAGTGCTACACTAGGGGGGACAGCCACCTATACGCAGTATTTT	CSATLGGTATYTQYF
TRBV7-3	-	-	TRBJ1-1	TGTGCCAGCAGCCCGAGCGCCTCCACTGAAGCTTTCTTT	CASSPSASTEAFF
TRBV7-6	-	-	TRBJ1-5	TGTGCCAGCAGCTCCGGGGTGGGGGGGAAGCCCCAGCATTTT	CASSSGVGGKPQHF
TRBV20-1	TRBD1	many	TRBJ1-1	TGCAGTGCTAGAGACTGGGACAGGGGGGACACTGAAGCTTTCTTT	CSARDWDRGDTEAFF
TRBV11-2	TRBD2	-	TRBJ2-3	TGTGCCAGCAGCTCCCCCGTTAGCGGGACGCGGGGCACAGATACGCAGTATTTT	CASSSPVSGTRGTDTQYF
TRBV20-1	TRBD1	many	TRBJ2-7	TGCAGTGCTAGACCTGGCAGGGGGATCTACGAGCAGTACTTC	CSARPGRGIYEQYF
TRBV20-1	TRBD2	-	TRBJ2-3	TGCAGTGCTAGAGATCCCCCCGTTAGCGGGAGTATGCAGTATTTT	CSARDPPVSGSMQYF
TRBV7-6	TRBD1	medium-sized	TRBJ2-7	TGTGCCAGCAGCGTCGGGGACAGCCACTCCTACGAGCAGTACTTC	CASSVGDSHSYEQYF
TRBV20-1	TRBD2	few	TRBJ2-5	TGCAGTGCTTACCCCCGCCTACTAGCGGGAGGGCGGGAGACCCAGTACTTC	CSAYPRLLAGGRETQYF
TRBV6-2/TRBV6-3	-	-	TRBJ2-5	TGTGCCAGCAGTGACCGATGGGAGCAGTACTTC	CASSDRWEQYF
TRBV7-9	-	-	TRBJ2-1	TGTGCCAGCAGCCCCCTATCTAATGAGCAGTTCTTC	CASSPLSNEQFF
TRBV7-3	-	-	TRBJ1-1	TGTGCCAGCAGCTCGCTCGGGGTCATGAACACTGAAGCTTTCTTT	CASSSLGVMNTEAFF
TRBV7-7	-	few	TRBJ1-3	TGTGCTAGCAGCTTAGGGGGGGCTGGAAACACCATATATTTT	CASSLGGAGNTIYF
TRBV6-1	TRBD2	few	TRBJ2-3	TGTGCCAGCAGTGAAGAAGCGGGGGGCACAGATACGCAGTATTTT	CASSEEAGGTDTQYF
TRBV7-8	-	-	TRBJ2-1	TGTGCCAGCAGCTTCGAGGGGGAGCAGTTCTTC	CASSFEGEQFF
TRBV20-1	-	-	TRBJ1-4	TGCAGTGCTAGAGAAGGGGCGAGTAATGAAAAACTGTTTTTT	CSAREGASNEKLFF
TRBV19	-	once	TRBJ1-2	TGTGCCAGTAGTGATTTGGGGGCTAACTATGGCTACACCTTC	CASSDLGANYGYTF
TRBV12-3/TRBV12-4	TRBD2	few	TRBJ2-3	TGTGCCAGCAGTCCCGGGACTAGCGGGGGTTCAGATACGCAGTATTTT	CASSPGTSGGSDTQYF
TRBV19	-	few	TRBJ1-5	TGTGCCAGTAGTGCGGAGGGAGGGCAGCCCCAGCATTTT	CASSAEGGQPQHF
TRBV11-2	-	-	TRBJ2-2	TGTGCCAGCAGCAGCCGTTCGACCGGGGAGCTGTTTTTT	CASSSRSTGELFF
TRBV12-3/TRBV12-4	-	few	TRBJ2-1	TGTGCCAGCAGTTTAGGGGTGGCCACCTACAATGAGCAGTTCTTC	CASSLGVATYNEQFF
TRBV5-1	TRBD2	-	TRBJ2-7	TGCGCCAGCAGCCCCGGGACTAGCAGTTCCTACGAGCAGTACTTC	CASSPGTSSSYEQYF
TRBV6-5	TRBD1	-	TRBJ2-7	TGTGCCAGTGGGGTTGGGACAGGGAACTACGAGCAGTACTTC	CASGVGTGNYEQYF
TRBV20-1	TRBD2	-	TRBJ2-3	TGCAGTGCCCCGACTAGCGGGAGTGAAGATACGCAGTATTTT	CSAPTSGSEDTQYF
TRBV24-1	TRBD2	-	TRBJ2-3	TGTGCCACCAGTGATCTGGCGGGGGACACAGATACGCAGTATTTT	CATSDLAGDTDTQYF
TRBV7-9	TRBD1	-	TRBJ1-2	TGTGCCAGCAGTCCACAGGGGGACTATGGCTACACCTTC	CASSPQGDYGYTF
TRBV19	-	-	TRBJ1-1	TGTGCCAGTAGTATAGTCCGGGACGCTGAAGCTTTCTTT	CASSIVRDAEAFF
TRBV20-1	TRBD1	-	TRBJ2-1	TGCAGTGCGAGTACCGGGACAGGGGGGAATGAGCAGTTCTTC	CSASTGTGGNEQFF
TRBV29-1	TRBD1	many	TRBJ2-5	TGCAGCGTGCGAAACGGACAGGGGGTACAAGAGACCCAGTACTTC	CSVRNGQGVQETQYF
TRBV24-1	-	once	TRBJ2-7	TGTGCCACCAGTGATGGTCTCCGGGGGGCCAACTACGAGCAGTACTTC	CATSDGLRGANYEQYF
TRBV12-3/TRBV12-4	-	-	TRBJ2-1	TGTGCCAGCAGTTTTGAGCGGGTGGGACTTAATGAGCAGTTCTTC	CASSFERVGLNEQFF
TRBV7-6	-	-	TRBJ2-1	TGTGCCAGCAGCTCCCGGCCTGGGACGCTGCCTGACAATGAGCAGTTCTTC	CASSSRPGTLPDNEQFF
TRBV12-3/TRBV12-4	-	once	TRBJ2-7	TGTGCCAGCAGTTTGAAGGGGCTCTACGAGCAGTACTTC	CASSLKGLYEQYF
TRBV6-4	TRBD1	few	TRBJ2-3	TGTGCCAGCAGTGACACAGGGGGCGCAGATACGCAGTATTTT	CASSDTGGADTQYF
TRBV11-3	-	-	TRBJ2-1	TGTGCCAGCAGCTTAGCGGGAGTTTACAATGAGCAGTTCTTC	CASSLAGVYNEQFF
TRBV4-2	TRBD1	many	TRBJ1-6	TGTGCCAGCAGCGCCGGGACAGGCGAATTTTCACCCCTCCACTTT	CASSAGTGEFSPLHF
TRBV6-1	-	few	TRBJ1-6	TGTGCCAGCAGCCTCCTAGCTGGGCAGGGCAATTCACCCCTCCACTTT	CASSLLAGQGNSPLHF
TRBV12-3/TRBV12-4	-	-	TRBJ1-3	TGTGCCAGCCACCAAGGAAACACCATATATTTT	CASHQGNTIYF
TRBV20-1	-	many	TRBJ1-6	TGCAGTGCTAGGCAAGATGGAGTTCGTAATTCACCCCTCCACTTT	CSARQDGVRNSPLHF
TRBV5-1	TRBD1	few	TRBJ1-2	TGCGCCAGCAGAAAGGACCGGACAGGGATCTATGGCTACACCTTC	CASRKDRTGIYGYTF
TRBV5-8	TRBD2	many	TRBJ2-6	TGTGCCAGCAGCTCGGGACTAGCGGCAGGCTCTGGGGCCAACGTCCTGACTTTC	CASSSGLAAGSGANVLTF
TRBV5-1	TRBD1	-	TRBJ2-3	TGCGCCAGCAGCGTGGGACAGGGTCACACAGATACGCAGTATTTT	CASSVGQGHTDTQYF
TRBV6-4	TRBD2	few	TRBJ2-3	TGTGCCAGCAGTGAAACTAGCGAGGCCACAGATACGCAGTATTTT	CASSETSEATDTQYF
TRBV20-1	TRBD2	-	TRBJ2-3	TGCAATACTAGAGACCCCCCCGTTAGCGGGACGCGGGGCGCAGATACGCAGTATTTT	CNTRDPPVSGTRGADTQYF
TRBV6-6	TRBD2	few	TRBJ2-3	TGTGCCGGCCAAAGGGGACTAACAGATACGCAGTATTTT	CAGQRGLTDTQYF
TRBV11-2	TRBD1	once	TRBJ2-7	TGTGCCAGCAGCTTAGAGGGGACAGGGGGTCCGCACTTC	CASSLEGTGGPHF